One sample yielded the 7 T cell receptor beta chains listed below, sequenced in a study of identical twins. One entry per CDR3 protein, called by TCRdb with MiXCR from the 5' RACE reads. The table has some 560,000 distinct CDR3 sequences, over 8.5% seen once. These records were also assigned to another study, of yellow fever vaccine responses in identical twins.

The sequencing sample was made of PBMCs. The receptors shown here come from a young woman in good health.

This sequence joins TRBV7-2 and TRBJ1-2; 9 nucleotides align to TRBD1. The CDR3 is made up of 13 amino acids. CDR1 SGHTA and CDR2 FQGNSA come from the germline V gene. V lost 2 bases and J lost 13; bases outside the gene matches: 8. The CDR3 is CASSLQTGTGSTF. DNA of the CDR3: TGTGCCAGCAGCTTACAAACCGGGACAGGGTCCACCTTC.

In this sample, this clonotype turned up a few times. This rearrangement joins TRBV7-2 to TRBJ2-7; perhaps TRBD2 as D (6 bases). With 0 bases removed from V and 0 bases from J, the gap between germline ends came to 24 bases. Germline V gene sequence: CDR1 SGHTA, CDR2 FQGNSA. The CDR3 has 20 residues. CDR3 DNA: TGTGCCAGCAGCTTAGCCCCCCTCAGTTGGAGCGGAGGGATCTCCTACGAGCAGTACTTC. Its translation: CASSLAPLSWSGGISYEQYF.

Remarks on this clonotype: Lacking the conserved final phenylalanine or tryptophan, this CDR3 likely reflects a read error. The chain couples TRBV20-1 to TRBJ1-4; tentative D call: TRBD1 (5 bases). The CDR3 runs 15 residues. Trimming shortened V by 3 bases and J by 7 bases, and 18 bases separated the two germline ends. Looked up from germline, CDR1 is DFQATT and CDR2 is SNEGSKA (reference sequence). The DNA of the CDR3 is TGCAGTGCTAGGGGCGACAGCGTTGCGTCTGAAAAACTGTTTATT. Encoded protein: CSARGDSVASEKLFI.

The V and J genes are TRBV11-2 and TRBJ1-6; tentatively, D is TRBD1 (5 bases). V shed 2 bases and J shed 8 bases, with 16 bases lying between them. Germline CDR1 SGHAT, CDR2 FQNNGV. This CDR3 spans 16 amino acids. Here the CDR3 reads CASSLRPGLDDSPLHF. Written as DNA, the CDR3 is TGTGCCAGCAGCTTAAGGCCGGGACTAGATGATTCACCCCTCCACTTT.

This clonotype was picked up a small number of times. The chain uses TRBV5-1 and TRBJ2-1, with D possibly matching TRBD2 (6 bases). CDR3 length equals 15 residues. The V gene's germline CDR1 is SGHRS and CDR2 YFSETQ. The V end lost 4 bases, the J end lost 3 bases, and 14 bases lay between the germline ends. CDR3 DNA sequence: TGCGCCAGCAGCCCGGGGGACCGTATCTACAATGAGCAGTTCTTC. Amino acids: CASSPGDRIYNEQFF.

This clonotype was counted between two and nine times. The chain employs TRBV5-6 and TRBJ2-1; D gene uncertain. Looked up from germline, CDR1 is SGHDT and CDR2 is YYEEEE. This CDR3 has 15 amino acids. V shed 0 bases and J shed 4 bases, with 11 bases lying between them. The DNA of the CDR3 is TGTGCCAGCAGCTTGGGGATTAGCCGTTACAATGAGCAGTTCTTC. Amino acids: CASSLGISRYNEQFF.

The chain employs TRBV3-1 and TRBJ2-5, with 9 bases matching TRBD2. V lost 0 bases and J lost 2; bases outside the gene matches: 7. The CDR3 consists of 17 residues. From germline, CDR1 is LGHDT and CDR2 YNNKEL (reference sequence). CDR3 bases: TGTGCCAGCAGCCAAGATCGGAGTAGCGGGAGTCAAGAGACCCAGTACTTC. This translates into CASSQDRSSGSQETQYF.